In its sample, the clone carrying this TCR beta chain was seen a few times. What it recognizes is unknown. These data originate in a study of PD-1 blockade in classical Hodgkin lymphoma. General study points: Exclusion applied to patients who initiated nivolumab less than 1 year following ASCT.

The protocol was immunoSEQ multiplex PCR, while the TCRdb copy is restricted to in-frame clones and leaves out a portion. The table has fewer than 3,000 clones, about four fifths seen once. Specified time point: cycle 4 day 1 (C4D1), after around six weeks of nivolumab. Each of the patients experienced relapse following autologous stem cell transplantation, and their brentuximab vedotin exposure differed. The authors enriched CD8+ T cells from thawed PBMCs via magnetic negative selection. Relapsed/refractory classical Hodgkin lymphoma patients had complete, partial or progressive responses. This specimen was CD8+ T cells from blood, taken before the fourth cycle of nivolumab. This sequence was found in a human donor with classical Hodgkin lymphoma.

This CDR3 is CASSFHYAEVDGYTF. DNA for the CDR3: TGTGCCAGCAGCTTTCACTACGCGGAGGTGGATGGCTACACCTTC. The V and J genes are TRBV9 and TRBJ1-2; no firm D call. Trimming removed 4 bases from V and 6 bases from J, with 19 bases in between. Germline V lookup: CDR1 SGDLS, CDR2 YYNGEE. This CDR3 comprises 15 residues. Based on the CDR3 plus reference TRBV9 and TRBJ1-2, the full variable domain is DSGVTQTPKHLITATGQRVTLRCSPRSGDLSVYWYQQSLDQGLQFLIQYYNGEERAKGNILERFSAQQFPDLHSELNLSSLELGDSALYFCASSFHYAEVDGYTFGSGTRLTVV.